This T cell receptor (beta chain) is from a study of shared clonotypes between healthy human individuals. Sequencing was performed with immunoSEQ multiplex PCR; in TCRdb, only in-frame clones are kept and a portion is missing. The table records some 480,000 clones, around 79% of them present only once. Sequencing was carried out using PBMCs. The receptor was isolated from a middle-aged woman in good health. Some clones in this sample may be carry-over from other donors' samples.

CDR3 in amino acids: CASSKGVNNEQFF. CDR3 DNA: TGTGCCAGTAGTAAGGGAGTCAACAATGAGCAGTTCTTC. V and J are TRBV19 and TRBJ2-1; possible D gene TRBD2, 5 bases. The length of the CDR3 is 13 residues. The germline V and J ends were trimmed by 4 bases and 5 bases, with 9 bases remaining between them. CDR1 and CDR2 from the germline V gene are LNHDA and SQIVND (reference sequence).